Below are 7 T cell receptor beta chains sequenced from a single sample in a study of prognosis after radiotherapy for stage I lung cancer. TCR beta CDR3 amplification from genomic DNA was performed by two-round multiplex PCR. Specific primers for each TRBV and TRBJ gene were what first-round PCR used. TCRdb analysed the multiplex PCR reads with MiXCR anew, one entry per CDR3 protein. The sample lists some 56,000 distinct CDR3 sequences, less than 30% occurring once. Sequenced here: PBMCs, sampled before or after stereotactic body radiation therapy (not recorded which). These receptors originate from a donor at least 50 years old with non-small cell lung cancer.

By its share, this clonotype is medium-sized. The V call is TRBV6-2 or TRBV6-3, the J call TRBJ2-1, with 7 nucleotides matching TRBD2. Germline CDR1 is MNHEY and CDR2 is SVGEGT. V was pared by 6 bases and J by 7 bases, with 12 bases of the junction left unmatched. This CDR3 has 15 amino acids. The chain's CDR3 is CASSRRVGGGNEQFF. The CDR3 DNA is TGTGCCAGCAGCCGTAGGGTGGGGGGAGGGAATGAGCAGTTCTTC.

This clonotype was detected many times. This chain uses TRBV30 with TRBJ1-5; unclear D gene. Germline CDR1 GTSNPN, CDR2 SVGIG (reference sequence). The CDR3 spans 13 residues. V was cut by 2 bases and J by 5 bases, with 10 bases left in between. CDR3 bases: TGTGCCTGGAGTCCCGGTCGGGATCAGCCCCAGCATTTT. Its protein product is CAWSPGRDQPQHF.

V gene TRBV6-8 combines with J gene TRBJ2-1; tentative D call: TRBD2 (6 bases). This CDR3 is built from 15 residues. The germline CDR1 and CDR2 sequences are MNHGY and SAAAGT. V lost 8 bases and J lost 4, with 18 bases in between. CDR3 nucleotide sequence: TGTGCCAGCTCCCCCTCGGGACTGCAATACAATGAGCAGTTCTTC. Amino acid sequence: CASSPSGLQYNEQFF.

As concerns this clonotype: The germline gene is not matched at one end of the junction; a read error may be the cause. The V call is TRBV15, the J call TRBJ2-2, with TRBD2 as a possible D gene (6 bases). The CDR3 is 17 amino acids. From germline, CDR1 is LNHNV and CDR2 YYDKDF (reference sequence). The CDR3 region is CSTSSAAGPRETGELFF. Here the CDR3 DNA reads TGTTCCACCAGCAGTGCCGCCGGACCCCGGGAGACCGGGGAGCTTTTTTTT.

Of note for this clonotype: A much larger clone differs from this one at a single base, so this may be a read error. The gene calls are TRBV3-1 and TRBJ1-6, with no clear D. Per germline, CDR1 LGHDT and CDR2 YNNKEL (reference sequence). The CDR3 runs to 16 residues. Trimming pared 0 bases from V and 1 base from J, leaving 7 bases between. The CDR3 is CASSQEAGSYNSPLHF. In DNA, the CDR3 is TGTGCCAGCAGCCAAGAGGCCGGGTCCTATAATTCACCCCTCCACTTT.

The table lists this clonotype with a count of one. The chain recombines TRBV6-2 or TRBV6-3 with TRBJ2-1; no clear D. The V gene lost 4 bases and the J gene lost 5 bases, with 9 bases spanning the gap. The CDR3 length is 13 residues. Germline CDR1 and CDR2: MNHEY and SVGEGT. The CDR3 sequence: CASSSSWDNEQFF. DNA for the CDR3: TGTGCCAGCAGTTCCTCCTGGGACAATGAGCAGTTCTTC.

Of note for this clonotype: A much larger clone lies one base from this, so it may be a read error. The gene calls are TRBV19 and TRBJ1-1, with D possibly matching TRBD1 (5 bases). From germline, CDR1 is LNHDA and CDR2 SQIVND (reference sequence). This CDR3 is 12 amino acids long. This CDR3 is CASTAGHIEALF. DNA for the CDR3: TGTGCCAGTACCGCAGGACATATTGAAGCTCTCTTT.